Listed below are T cell receptor beta chains from one sample, sequenced in a study of cytotoxic CD8 clonotypes in ibrutinib-treated CLL. Assay: immunoSEQ multiplex PCR; the TCRdb copy retains only in-frame clones and omits some. The top ten clones hold roughly 14% of a sample with more than 200,000 clones, less than 75% of them seen once. The sample in question was PBMCs, obtained after 24 months of ibrutinib treatment. Receptor source: a human donor with chronic lymphocytic leukemia. Each CDR3 is given with its conserved first and last residue. Fields, in order: D gene, J gene, V gene, CDR3 protein, CDR3 DNA. A D gene is named only where the DNA matches it firmly.

>TRBD2|TRBJ2-2|TRBV5-1
CASSLPAGGETGELFF
TGCGCCAGCAGCTTGCCAGCGGGAGGGGAAACCGGGGAGCTGTTTTTT
>NA|TRBJ1-1|TRBV11-2
CASTLHERAEAFF
TGTGCCAGCACCCTACACGAGAGGGCTGAAGCTTTCTTT
>NA|TRBJ1-3|TRBV11-2
CASSPSSGNTIYF
TGTGCCAGCAGCCCGAGCTCTGGAAACACCATATATTTT
>NA|TRBJ2-7|TRBV29-1
CSVEGSTQYEQYF
TGCAGCGTTGAAGGGAGTACTCAATACGAGCAGTACTTC
>NA|TRBJ2-3|TRBV28
CASTPDDTDTQYF
TGTGCCAGCACCCCGGACGACACAGATACGCAGTATTTT
>TRBD2|TRBJ2-5|TRBV27
CASSWGGRAVETQYF
TGTGCCAGCAGCTGGGGCGGGAGGGCCGTTGAGACCCAGTACTTC
>NA|TRBJ2-7|TRBV9
CASSAGYEQYF
TGTGCCAGCAGCGCCGGCTACGAGCAGTACTTC
>NA|TRBJ2-7|TRBV7-2
CASSLGSVINYEQYF
TGTGCCAGCAGCTTAGGGTCAGTGATTAATTACGAGCAGTACTTC
>NA|TRBJ1-2|TRBV28
CASSLAQGWYGYTF
TGTGCCAGCAGTTTAGCGCAGGGATGGTATGGCTACACCTTC
>NA|TRBJ2-7|TRBV7-9
CASSLEVGAYEQYF
TGTGCCAGCAGCTTAGAGGTTGGGGCCTACGAGCAGTACTTC
>TRBD1|TRBJ2-2|TRBV2
CAGTGGLGTGELFF
TGTGCCGGTACAGGGGGCTTGGGCACCGGGGAGCTGTTTTTT
>NA|TRBJ2-7|TRBV5-1
CASTDLDSDYEQYF
TGCGCCAGCACCGACCTGGACAGCGACTACGAGCAGTACTTC
>TRBD2|TRBJ2-3|TRBV11-2
CASSFQPSSGSRIDTQYF
TGTGCCAGCAGCTTTCAACCTTCTAGCGGGAGTAGGATAGATACGCAGTATTTT
>TRBD1|TRBJ2-5|TRBV5-1
CASLRTGGYQETQYF
TGCGCCAGCCTCAGGACAGGGGGCTACCAAGAGACCCAGTACTTC
>TRBD2|TRBJ2-7|TRBV29-1
CSVDEAGGAYEQYF
TGCAGCGTTGACGAGGCGGGGGGAGCCTACGAGCAGTACTTC
>TRBD2|TRBJ2-4|TRBV9
CASSAGGPVAKNIQYF
TGTGCCAGCAGCGCGGGGGGGCCAGTAGCCAAAAACATTCAGTACTTC
>NA|TRBJ2-7|TRBV6-6
CASSYRGEGSYEQYF
TGTGCCAGCAGTTACCGCGGGGAAGGCTCCTACGAGCAGTACTTC